The rows below give T cell receptor beta chains drawn from one sample of a study of T cell responses to AZD1222 COVID-19 vaccine. This table comes from immunoSEQ multiplex PCR, and its TCRdb copy is limited to in-frame clones, with some not included. The table has about 110,000 clones, around 92% seen once; the top ten hold about 7.7%. The input for sequencing was peripheral blood, taken 28 days after the second AZD1222 dose. The receptors come from an adult who received the AZD1222 COVID-19 vaccine. CDR3s include the opening cysteine and the closing phenylalanine or tryptophan. D genes are given only for firm matches. The listing skips clone size in some rows; elsewhere it reads once, few, many or a size class.

d_call,clone_size,j_call,v_call,cdr3_nt,cdr3_aa
NA,NA,TRBJ2-5,TRBV11-2,TGTGCCAGCAGCCTTCAGTACCAAGAGACCCAGTACTTC,CASSLQYQETQYF
TRBD2,NA,TRBJ2-1,TRBV5-5,TGTGCCAGCAGCAACGGGACTAGCGTCAATGAGCAGTTCTTC,CASSNGTSVNEQFF
NA,NA,TRBJ2-1,TRBV29-1,TGCAGCGTTGTTCGCGGGATGGGGCTCAATGAGCAGTTCTTC,CSVVRGMGLNEQFF
NA,NA,TRBJ1-6,TRBV5-4,TGTGCCAGCAGCCTAACTCCGGGACGGAGTAATTCACCCCTCCACTTT,CASSLTPGRSNSPLHF
NA,NA,TRBJ2-6,TRBV25-1,TGTGCCAGCATCCCCGGCGGGTCTGGGGCCAACGTCCTGACTTTC,CASIPGGSGANVLTF
TRBD2,NA,TRBJ2-3,TRBV28,TGTGCCAGCAGTTCTTGGACTAGCGGCACAGATACGCAGTATTTT,CASSSWTSGTDTQYF
NA,NA,TRBJ1-4,TRBV27,TGTGCCAGCAGTTTGAGTAGGGTGGATGAAAAACTGTTTTTT,CASSLSRVDEKLFF
NA,once,TRBJ1-5,TRBV7-9,TGTGCCAGCAGCTTAGCTGGGGTGCAAGGACAGCCCCAGCATTTT,CASSLAGVQGQPQHF
NA,NA,TRBJ1-5,TRBV6-4,TGTGCCAGCAGTGATAGGACAGCTAGCAGGAATCAGCCCCAGCATTTT,CASSDRTASRNQPQHF
NA,NA,TRBJ2-3,TRBV6-6,TGTGCCAGCGCATCGGGGGATCGTACAGATACGCAGTATTTT,CASASGDRTDTQYF
NA,NA,TRBJ2-2,TRBV6-1,TGTGCCAGCAGTGGCTCCAGGGTAGGGGGGACCGGGGAGCTGTTTTTT,CASSGSRVGGTGELFF
TRBD1,few,TRBJ1-1,TRBV6-5,TGTGCCAGCAGTTATTCGACAGGGGAAGAAGCTTTCTTT,CASSYSTGEEAFF
NA,NA,TRBJ1-5,TRBV19,TGTGCCAGTAGTATACAGGCCGTCGGCGGTCAGCCCCAGCATTTT,CASSIQAVGGQPQHF
NA,once,TRBJ1-2,TRBV12-3/TRBV12-4,TGTGCCAGCAGTCCGACCCGGGGCTATGGCTACACCTTC,CASSPTRGYGYTF
NA,NA,TRBJ1-2,TRBV15,TGTGCCACCAGTCCAGAGGCCCGATATGGGTATGGCTACACCTTC,CATSPEARYGYGYTF
TRBD2,NA,TRBJ2-1,TRBV7-2,TGTGCCAGCAGCGTTGGGACTAGCGGGCCGGGAGGGCAGTTCTTC,CASSVGTSGPGGQFF
TRBD1,NA,TRBJ1-3,TRBV5-1,TGCGCCAGCAGCTGGGGGGACAGATTCTCTGGAAACACCATATATTTT,CASSWGDRFSGNTIYF
TRBD2,NA,TRBJ2-3,TRBV5-5,TGTGCCAGCAGCACCGGGACTAGCGGGGGGCTCCCCCCCACAGATACGCAGTATTTT,CASSTGTSGGLPPTDTQYF
TRBD2,NA,TRBJ2-7,TRBV7-2,TGTGCCAGCAGCACCCTTCCGGGGGGGTCTTACGAGCAGTACTTC,CASSTLPGGSYEQYF
NA,NA,TRBJ2-7,TRBV5-1,TGCGCCAGCAGCTTGGGTGACTCCTTCCTAAATGAGCAGTACTTC,CASSLGDSFLNEQYF
NA,NA,TRBJ1-4,TRBV5-4,TGTGCCAGCAGCTTGAGAGGCAGTGAAAAACTGTTTTTT,CASSLRGSEKLFF
NA,NA,TRBJ1-5,TRBV2,TGTGCCAGCAGCGATAACAGGCGCAGTCAGCCCCAGCATTTT,CASSDNRRSQPQHF
NA,NA,TRBJ1-6,TRBV7-8,TGTGCCAGCAGCCAGAGGACAAGCGGCCGGAATAATTCACCCCTCCACTTT,CASSQRTSGRNNSPLHF
NA,NA,TRBJ2-1,TRBV19,TGTGCCAGTAGTATAACCCGACCCGTATATAATGAGCAGTTCTTC,CASSITRPVYNEQFF
TRBD2,NA,TRBJ2-3,TRBV4-1,TGCGCCAGCAGCCAAGTGGTGCGGGGGGCCGGGTATACGCAGTATTTT,CASSQVVRGAGYTQYF
NA,NA,TRBJ2-7,TRBV5-8,TGTGCCAGCAGCCTGACCTTGAGTAACACGAGGGTCTACGAGCAGTACTTC,CASSLTLSNTRVYEQYF
NA,NA,TRBJ1-1,TRBV29-1,TGCAGCGTTGGGTGGCAGCTGAACACTGAAGCTTTCTTT,CSVGWQLNTEAFF
NA,NA,TRBJ2-1,TRBV19,TGTGCCAGTAGTTCTTACGATCCGACCTCCTACAATGAGCAGTTCTTC,CASSSYDPTSYNEQFF
TRBD2,NA,TRBJ2-7,TRBV30,TGTGCCTGGATCGATCTTGAGTTGCGGGGGGGCAGGTACGAGCAGTACTTC,CAWIDLELRGGRYEQYF
TRBD2,NA,TRBJ2-7,TRBV5-1,TGCGCCAGCGGCATGACTAGCGGACAGGCCTACGAGCAGTACTTC,CASGMTSGQAYEQYF
TRBD1,NA,TRBJ1-2,TRBV28,TGTGCCAGCAGTTACACCCTGACCGGGACAGGGATAGGTGGCTACACCTTC,CASSYTLTGTGIGGYTF
NA,NA,TRBJ1-2,TRBV7-2,TGTGCCAGCAGCTTAGTAATTAACTATGGCTACACCTTC,CASSLVINYGYTF
NA,NA,TRBJ1-2,TRBV6-1,TGTGCCAGCAGTGAAGGACAGAGATTTAACTATGGCTACACCTTC,CASSEGQRFNYGYTF
NA,NA,TRBJ1-5,TRBV28,TGTGCCAGTGGCGGTTATAGCAATCAGCCCCAGCATTTT,CASGGYSNQPQHF
NA,NA,TRBJ1-2,TRBV18,TGTGCCAGCTCACCACCGGTCGGCGCAGCTGGCTACACCTTC,CASSPPVGAAGYTF
NA,once,TRBJ1-2,TRBV5-6,TGTGCCAGCAGGAGAATTGGTTATGGCTACACCTTC,CASRRIGYGYTF
NA,NA,TRBJ1-5,TRBV4-1,TGCGCCAGCAGCCAAGATGGAGGGACGGAACAGCCCCAGCATTTT,CASSQDGGTEQPQHF
TRBD1,NA,TRBJ1-5,TRBV7-8,TGTGCCAGCAGCTCACAGGGGGAACGGAATCAGCCCCAGCATTTT,CASSSQGERNQPQHF
TRBD1,NA,TRBJ1-2,TRBV28,TGTGCCAGCAGTTACTGGGGGTATGGCAGGGGGAGTCAGGGCTACACCTTC,CASSYWGYGRGSQGYTF
TRBD1,NA,TRBJ2-2,TRBV18,TGTGCCAGCTCACTTTCCCCCCTGACAGGGAAAGGATGGGCCGGGGAGCTGTTTTTT,CASSLSPLTGKGWAGELFF
NA,once,TRBJ2-3,TRBV6-1,TGTGCCAGCAGTGAATCCCAACAGGGCCGAGATACGCAGTATTTT,CASSESQQGRDTQYF